Listed here are 3 T cell receptor beta chains from one sample, sequenced in a study of shared clonotypes between healthy human individuals. Here immunoSEQ multiplex PCR was the method, and the copy in TCRdb shows in-frame clones only, minus some. The sample holds about 680,000 clones, approximately 75% seen once. The sequencing input was memory CD4+ T cells sorted from blood. Subset defined: CD45RA-negative fraction. These receptors all come from a woman aged 25 to 45 in good health.

The chain is built from TRBV11-2 and TRBJ2-3; D gene unclear. This CDR3 has 12 residues. Per germline, CDR1 SGHAT and CDR2 FQNNGV. Trimming shortened V by 5 bases and J by 2 bases, and 5 bases separated the two germline ends. The CDR3 nucleotides read TGTGCCAGCAGCCGACACACAGATACGCAGTATTTT. Protein: CASSRHTDTQYF.

V gene TRBV19 combines with J gene TRBJ1-4, with D perhaps TRBD1 (5 bases). From germline, CDR1 is LNHDA and CDR2 SQIVND (reference sequence). The CDR3 consists of 14 residues. The ends were cut back, 3 bases at V and 7 bases at J, with 12 bases in the middle. CDR3 nucleotide sequence: TGTGCCAGTAGTATGCAGGGCTTCGTTGAAAAACTGTTTTTT. Protein product: CASSMQGFVEKLFF.

The chain joins TRBV7-2 to TRBJ2-3; D unresolved. Germline V gene sequence: CDR1 SGHTA, CDR2 FQGNSA. The V end was cut by 2 bases, the J end by 3 bases, with 9 bases between. The CDR3 totals 14 residues. The CDR3, as DNA: TGTGCCAGCAGCTTACTAGTCAGTACAGATACGCAGTATTTT. This sequence encodes CASSLLVSTDTQYF.